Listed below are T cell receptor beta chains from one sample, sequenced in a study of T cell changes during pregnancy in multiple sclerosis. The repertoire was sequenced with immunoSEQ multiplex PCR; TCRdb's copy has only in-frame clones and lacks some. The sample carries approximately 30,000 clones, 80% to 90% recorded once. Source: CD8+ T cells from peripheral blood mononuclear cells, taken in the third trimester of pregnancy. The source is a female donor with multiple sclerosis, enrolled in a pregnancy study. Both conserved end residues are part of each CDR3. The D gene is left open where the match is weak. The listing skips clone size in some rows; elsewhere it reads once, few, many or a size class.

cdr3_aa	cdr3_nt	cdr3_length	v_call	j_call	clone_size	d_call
CASSPQGSQPQHF	TGTGCCAGCAGTCCACAGGGGAGTCAGCCCCAGCATTTT	13	TRBV6-5	TRBJ1-5	once	TRBD1
CATSPGLAGYEQYF	TGTGCCACCAGCCCGGGACTAGCGGGCTACGAGCAGTACTTC	14	TRBV15	TRBJ2-7	.	TRBD2
CASSDGPRGTEAFF	TGTGCCAGCAGCGACGGACCTCGAGGGACTGAAGCTTTCTTT	14	TRBV9	TRBJ1-1	medium-sized	.
CATSRDRNQETQYF	TGTGCCACGTCCCGGGACAGGAATCAAGAGACCCAGTACTTC	14	TRBV15	TRBJ2-5	.	TRBD1
CAQNKFGTGGAGEKLFF	TGTGCCCAAAACAAGTTTGGGACAGGGGGCGCCGGTGAAAAACTGTTTTTT	17	TRBV6-7	TRBJ1-4	.	TRBD1
CASSWRDLSTDTQYF	TGCGCCAGCAGCTGGAGAGACCTCTCCACAGATACGCAGTATTTT	15	TRBV5-1	TRBJ2-3	.	.
CASSQLARRRDIGYGYTF	TGCGCCAGCAGCCAACTCGCAAGACGCCGGGACATAGGCTATGGCTACACCTTC	18	TRBV4-1	TRBJ1-2	.	.
CASSQGGTEAFF	TGTGCCAGCAGCCAGGGGGGCACTGAAGCTTTCTTT	12	TRBV27	TRBJ1-1	.	TRBD1
CASSQGANTEAFF	TGTGCCAGCAGCCAGGGGGCGAACACTGAAGCTTTCTTT	13	TRBV27	TRBJ1-1	.	TRBD1
CASTSGDSGAAKNIQYF	TGTGCCAGCACTTCTGGTGATAGCGGGGCTGCCAAAAACATTCAGTACTTC	17	TRBV27	TRBJ2-4	.	TRBD2
CASSQGQGAYEQYF	TGTGCCAGCAGCCAGGGACAGGGTGCCTACGAGCAGTACTTC	14	TRBV9	TRBJ2-7	.	TRBD1
CASSLVAGPAGNTIYF	TGCGCCAGCAGCCTGGTTGCAGGCCCGGCTGGAAACACCATATATTTT	16	TRBV5-1	TRBJ1-3	.	.
CASSLQGVEAFF	TGTGCCAGCAGCCTACAGGGAGTTGAAGCTTTCTTT	12	TRBV6-1	TRBJ1-1	.	.
CASSETRTLQETQYF	TGTGCCAGCAGTGAAACCCGGACACTCCAAGAGACCCAGTACTTC	15	TRBV2	TRBJ2-5	.	.
CASSVAGRLAGGPYTGELFF	TGTGCCAGCAGCGTAGCTGGGAGACTAGCGGGAGGGCCTTACACCGGGGAGCTGTTTTTT	20	TRBV9	TRBJ2-2	.	TRBD2
CASSLAGRATANYGYTF	TGCGCCAGCAGCTTGGCCGGCAGGGCCACAGCTAACTATGGCTACACCTTC	17	TRBV5-1	TRBJ1-2	.	.
CASSFAGQGLEAFF	TGTGCCAGCAGTTTTGCAGGGCAGGGGCTTGAAGCTTTCTTT	14	TRBV27	TRBJ1-1	.	.
CASSFSGNYNEQFF	TGTGCCAGCAGCTTTTCCGGGAACTACAATGAGCAGTTCTTC	14	TRBV7-9	TRBJ2-1	.	.
CASSLETIGTEAFF	TGCGCCAGCAGCTTGGAAACTATCGGAACTGAAGCTTTCTTT	14	TRBV5-1	TRBJ1-1	.	.
CASSLSAGDRVGNEQFF	TGTGCCAGCAGCTTGTCGGCCGGGGACAGGGTGGGGAATGAGCAGTTCTTC	17	TRBV7-8	TRBJ2-1	.	TRBD1
CASSDSAAGGADTQYF	TGTGCCAGCAGTGACTCCGCAGCGGGAGGGGCAGATACGCAGTATTTT	16	TRBV6-4	TRBJ2-3	.	TRBD2
CASTSKPIYTDTQYF	TGTGCCAGCACCTCTAAGCCCATCTACACAGATACGCAGTATTTT	15	TRBV11-2	TRBJ2-3	.	.
CASSEWGWGANYGYTF	TGTGCCAGCAGTGAATGGGGTTGGGGAGCTAACTATGGCTACACCTTC	16	TRBV2	TRBJ1-2	once	.
CASSSFGTGLNQPQHF	TGTGCCAGCAGTTCCTTCGGGACAGGGTTGAATCAGCCCCAGCATTTT	16	TRBV27	TRBJ1-5	.	TRBD1
CASSYSTDQGEQYF	TGTGCCAGCAGTTACTCGACCGATCAGGGCGAGCAGTACTTC	14	TRBV6-5	TRBJ2-7	.	.
CASSLARDGWNEQFF	TGTGCCAGCAGTCTTGCCAGGGATGGTTGGAATGAGCAGTTCTTC	15	TRBV27	TRBJ2-1	.	.
CTSSQEDRKGTYEQYF	TGCACCAGCAGCCAAGAGGACCGGAAAGGGACATACGAGCAGTACTTC	16	TRBV1	TRBJ2-7	.	.
CASSLVVGQGPIYEQYF	TGTGCCAGCAGCTTGGTCGTCGGCCAGGGCCCGATCTACGAGCAGTACTTC	17	TRBV5-6	TRBJ2-7	.	.
CASGPGGAEKLFF	TGTGCCAGCGGACCAGGGGGCGCGGAAAAACTGTTTTTT	13	TRBV27	TRBJ1-4	.	TRBD1
CASSLDSYNEQFF	TGTGCCAGCAGTTTGGACAGCTACAATGAGCAGTTCTTC	13	TRBV27	TRBJ2-1	.	.
CASSARQSPHEQFF	TGTGCCAGCAGCGCCCGTCAAAGCCCCCATGAGCAGTTCTTC	14	TRBV11-3	TRBJ2-1	.	.